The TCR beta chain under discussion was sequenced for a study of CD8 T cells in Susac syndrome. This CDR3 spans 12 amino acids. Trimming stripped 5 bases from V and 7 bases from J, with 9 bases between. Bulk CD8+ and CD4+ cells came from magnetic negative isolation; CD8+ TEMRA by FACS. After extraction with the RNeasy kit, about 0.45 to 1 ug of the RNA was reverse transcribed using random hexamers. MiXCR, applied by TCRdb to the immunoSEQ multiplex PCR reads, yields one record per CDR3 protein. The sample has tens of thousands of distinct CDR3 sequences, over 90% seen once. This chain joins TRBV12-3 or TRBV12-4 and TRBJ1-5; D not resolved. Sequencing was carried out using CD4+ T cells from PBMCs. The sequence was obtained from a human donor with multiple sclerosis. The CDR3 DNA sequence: TGTGCCAGCAGTAGCAGCGACCAGCCCCAGCATTTT. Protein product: CASSSSDQPQHF.